The 9 T cell receptor beta chains given below trace back to one sample, sequenced in a study of blood T cell repertoires in COVID-19. Assay: immunoSEQ multiplex PCR; the TCRdb copy retains only in-frame clones and omits some. The sample carries tens of thousands of clones, approximately 90% recorded once. Sequenced material: peripheral blood. The receptors come from a male donor with acute or convalescent COVID-19.

V and J are TRBV3-1 (or the pseudogene TRBV3-2) and TRBJ1-2; a possible D gene is TRBD1 (6 bases). Trimming stripped 3 bases from V and 4 bases from J, with 12 bases between. Per germline, CDR1 LGHDT and CDR2 YNNKEL (reference sequence). The CDR3 contains 14 residues. The CDR3 DNA follows: TGTGCCAGCAGCCAGATACAGGGTAGCTATGGCTACACCTTC. It is translated as CASSQIQGSYGYTF.

This clone was counted a single time. J is TRBJ1-3 and V is TRBV14; D not certain. The germline gives CDR1 SGHDN, CDR2 FVKESK. Trimming removed 0 bases at V and 0 bases at J, with 12 bases between. The CDR3 consists of 17 residues. CDR3 amino acids: CASSQEGRSASGNTIYF. CDR3 in DNA: TGTGCCAGCAGCCAAGAAGGCAGGTCGGCCTCTGGAAACACCATATATTTT. Filled out from reference TRBV14 and TRBJ1-3, the complete variable domain reads EAGVTQFPSHSVIEKGQTVTLRCDPISGHDNLYWYRRVMGKEIKFLLHFVKESKQDESGMPNNRFLAERTGGTYSTLKVQPAELEDSGVYFCASSQEGRSASGNTIYFGEGSWLTVV.

The gene calls are TRBV3-1 (or the pseudogene TRBV3-2) and TRBJ1-1; tentatively, D is TRBD1 (6 bases). Germline CDR1 LGHDT, CDR2 YNNKEL (reference sequence). The V end was cut by 3 bases, the J end by 5 bases, with 13 bases between. This CDR3 spans 14 amino acids. CDR3 nucleotides: TGTGCCAGCAGCCACACGGACAGAGGGACTGAAGCTTTCTTT. The encoded protein is CASSHTDRGTEAFF.

This chain connects TRBV24-1 to TRBJ2-2; 8 nucleotides align to TRBD2. With V trimmed by 6 bases and J by 6 bases, 11 bases remained unmatched. Germline V gene data show CDR1 as KGHDR and CDR2 as SFDVKD. The length of the CDR3 is 16 residues. CDR3 protein: CATSPSGGREAGELFF. CDR3 DNA sequence: TGTGCCACCAGTCCCTCGGGGGGGAGAGAGGCCGGGGAGCTGTTTTTT.

This sequence joins TRBV4-1 and TRBJ1-3; no definite D call. V shed 0 bases and J shed 6 bases, with 12 bases lying between them. Germline CDR1 reads MGHRA; CDR2 reads YSYEKL. The length of the CDR3 is 15 residues. CDR3 protein: CASSQEWATVNTIYF. CDR3 coding DNA: TGCGCCAGCAGCCAAGAATGGGCGACCGTAAACACCATATATTTT.

This chain uses TRBV3-1 (or the pseudogene TRBV3-2) with TRBJ2-3, with TRBD2 matching 10 bases. J was trimmed by 8 bases and V by 2 bases; bases with no gene match: 13. CDR3 size: 17 residues. Germline CDR1 LGHDT, CDR2 YNNKEL (reference sequence). DNA of the CDR3: TGTGCCAGCAGCCAAATTCGTAGCGGGGGGAGCGGGGGTACGCAGTATTTT. It specifies CASSQIRSGGSGGTQYF.

The chain links TRBV6-5 to TRBJ2-7; 8 bases align to TRBD2. CDR1 and CDR2 (germline): MNHEY, SVGAGI. This CDR3 has 14 amino acids. J gave up 6 bases and V 2 bases, and 6 bases lay outside the gene matches. CDR3 bases: TGTGCCAGCAGTTACGGGAACCGGGGGGGCGAGCAGTACTTC. Its translation is CASSYGNRGGEQYF.

The rearrangement links TRBV19 to TRBJ1-5, with D perhaps TRBD1 (6 bases). The CDR3 has 13 residues. V lost 5 bases and J 4 bases, leaving 9 bases between the germline ends. The germline V gene has CDR1 LNHDA and CDR2 SQIVND (reference sequence). The chain's CDR3 is CASSPQGNQPQHF. The CDR3, as DNA: TGTGCCAGTAGTCCCCAGGGGAATCAGCCCCAGCATTTT.

The V call is TRBV6-5, the J call TRBJ1-3, with D perhaps matching TRBD1 (6 bases). Germline loops: CDR1 MNHEY, CDR2 SVGAGI. V lost 6 bases, J lost 0 bases, and 12 bases lay in between. This CDR3 contains 15 residues. This CDR3 reads CASRRTAGSGNTIYF. DNA of the CDR3: TGTGCCAGCAGACGGACAGCCGGCTCTGGAAACACCATATATTTT.